This TCR beta chain derives from a study of OX40 agonist ivuxolimab in advanced cancers. Generated by immunoSEQ multiplex PCR, the TCRdb table keeps only in-frame clones and is missing some. Of tens of thousands of clones in the sample, about 88% were seen once. CDR1 is SEHNR, CDR2 FQNEAQ, per germline (reference sequence). The CDR3 extends over 15 amino acids. Trimming pared 0 bases from V and 1 base from J, leaving 9 bases between. Concerning this clone: Its specificity is not known.

Study-wide findings and caveats: On average, a greater number of expanded clones characterised CD8+ T cells relative to CD4+.

This clonotype was sampled from an adult with an advanced solid tumor such as melanoma, head and neck, liver or kidney cancer. This chain connects TRBV7-9 to TRBJ2-5; a possible D gene is TRBD1 (6 bases). This sample comprised CD4+ or CD8+ T cells sorted from blood, obtained in a trial of the OX40 agonist ivuxolimab. The CDR3 here is CASSLASGAQETQYF. The CDR3, as DNA: TGTGCCAGCAGCTTAGCGTCAGGGGCCCAAGAGACCCAGTACTTC.